This T cell receptor beta chain appears in the sequencing data of a study of cytomegalovirus exposure and HLA in healthy donors. V lost 4 bases and J lost 4, with 19 bases in between. CDR3 length equals 16 residues. CDR1 and CDR2 (germline): MGHRA, YSYEKL. The study ran its PCR with 60 Vbeta and 13 Jbeta primers. Some clones are missing from TCRdb's copy, which holds only in-frame ones; the method was immunoSEQ multiplex PCR. The sample lists 110,000 to 150,000 clones, 65% to 85% occurring once. The V gene is TRBV4-1, the J gene TRBJ2-5; perhaps TRBD1 as D (6 bases). Sequencing was done on a sample of PBMCs. The TCR comes from a young man in good health and CMV-seronegative. DNA for the CDR3: TGCGCCAGCAGCCCGAAGTGGTCAGGGGAAACAGAGACCCAGTACTTC. Protein: CASSPKWSGETETQYF.